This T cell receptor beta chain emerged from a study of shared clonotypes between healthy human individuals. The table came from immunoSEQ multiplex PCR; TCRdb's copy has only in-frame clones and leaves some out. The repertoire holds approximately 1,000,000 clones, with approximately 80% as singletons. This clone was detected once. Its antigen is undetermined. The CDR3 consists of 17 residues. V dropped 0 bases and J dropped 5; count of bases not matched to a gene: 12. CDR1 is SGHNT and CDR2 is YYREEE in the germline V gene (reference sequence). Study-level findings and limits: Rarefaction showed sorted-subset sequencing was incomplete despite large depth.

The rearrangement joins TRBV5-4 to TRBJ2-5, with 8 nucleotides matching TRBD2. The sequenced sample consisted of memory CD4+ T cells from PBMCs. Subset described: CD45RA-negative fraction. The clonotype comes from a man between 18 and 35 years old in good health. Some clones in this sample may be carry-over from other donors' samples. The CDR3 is CASSLGSGTQGYETQYF. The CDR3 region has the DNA TGTGCCAGCAGCTTGGGTAGCGGGACTCAGGGATACGAGACCCAGTACTTC.